Listed below are T cell receptor beta chains from one sample, sequenced in a study of vaccination effects on CD4 cells after COVID-19. These receptors' targets are unknown. Data came from immunoSEQ multiplex PCR; TCRdb stores just in-frame clones and leaves some out. This sample has under 80,000 clones; around 76% occur once, and the top ten carry approximately 1.7%. This sample comprised CD4+ T cells from PBMCs cultured with HCoV-229E spike peptides, obtained before COVID-19 vaccination. All receptors derive from a human donor who received a COVID-19 vaccine. CDR3s include the opening cysteine and the closing phenylalanine or tryptophan. D genes are given only for firm matches. Part of the rows lack a size; the others show once, few, many or a class for expanded clones.

clone_size: once; d_call: NA; j_call: TRBJ1-2; v_call: TRBV5-1; cdr3_nt: TGCGCCAGCAGCTTGGATCTGGGATTGGGGAGGGATGGCTACACCTTC; cdr3_aa: CASSLDLGLGRDGYTF
clone_size: NA; d_call: TRBD1; j_call: TRBJ1-3; v_call: TRBV7-9; cdr3_nt: TGTGCCACAACGGGACAGCTCAGCTCTGGAAACACCATATATTTT; cdr3_aa: CATTGQLSSGNTIYF
clone_size: NA; d_call: NA; j_call: TRBJ1-6; v_call: TRBV28; cdr3_nt: TGTGCCAGCAGTCCAGGGGTATCCTATAATTCACCCCTCCACTTT; cdr3_aa: CASSPGVSYNSPLHF
clone_size: NA; d_call: TRBD2; j_call: TRBJ2-1; v_call: TRBV7-2; cdr3_nt: TGTGCCAGCAGCCCGAGAAGGACTAGCGGCCTCTCCTACAATGAGCAGTTCTTC; cdr3_aa: CASSPRRTSGLSYNEQFF
clone_size: NA; d_call: NA; j_call: TRBJ1-1; v_call: TRBV6-5; cdr3_nt: TGTGCCAGCACTAAGACACCTTTTGTCACTGAAGCTTTCTTT; cdr3_aa: CASTKTPFVTEAFF
clone_size: NA; d_call: TRBD2; j_call: TRBJ2-5; v_call: TRBV2; cdr3_nt: TGTGCCAGCACCCGGGGGGAGCAAGAGACCCAGTACTTC; cdr3_aa: CASTRGEQETQYF
clone_size: NA; d_call: NA; j_call: TRBJ1-2; v_call: TRBV6-5; cdr3_nt: TGTGCCAGCACCTTTCGGGGGGACAAAGGAGGCTACACCTTC; cdr3_aa: CASTFRGDKGGYTF
clone_size: NA; d_call: TRBD1; j_call: TRBJ1-2; v_call: TRBV18; cdr3_nt: TGTGCCAGCTCACCTGACAGGGGGCGCCCATCCGGCTACACCTTC; cdr3_aa: CASSPDRGRPSGYTF
clone_size: NA; d_call: TRBD2; j_call: TRBJ2-3; v_call: TRBV7-2; cdr3_nt: TGTGCCAGCAGCCGGACTAGCCGGGGAGATACGCAGTATTTT; cdr3_aa: CASSRTSRGDTQYF
clone_size: few; d_call: NA; j_call: TRBJ2-2; v_call: TRBV28; cdr3_nt: TGTGCCAGCAGCTCCGGGGCGGAGGGAACCGGGGAGCTGTTTTTT; cdr3_aa: CASSSGAEGTGELFF
clone_size: once; d_call: NA; j_call: TRBJ2-3; v_call: TRBV5-1; cdr3_nt: TGCGCCAGCAGCAAAGGACAGAGCACAGATACGCAGTATTTT; cdr3_aa: CASSKGQSTDTQYF
clone_size: few; d_call: NA; j_call: TRBJ2-2; v_call: TRBV19; cdr3_nt: TGTGCCAGTAGTATTCGGCAGCAGACCGGGGAGCTGTTTTTT; cdr3_aa: CASSIRQQTGELFF
clone_size: NA; d_call: NA; j_call: TRBJ1-3; v_call: TRBV30; cdr3_nt: TGTGCCTGGAGCCTAAGGGAGTATGGAAACACCATATATTTT; cdr3_aa: CAWSLREYGNTIYF
clone_size: NA; d_call: TRBD1; j_call: TRBJ1-2; v_call: TRBV10-3; cdr3_nt: TGTGCCATCAGTGCCCAGGGACAGGGGCCTTATGGCTACACCTTC; cdr3_aa: CAISAQGQGPYGYTF
clone_size: once; d_call: NA; j_call: TRBJ2-4; v_call: TRBV9; cdr3_nt: TGTGCCAGCAGCTCAGACGGGTTAAACATTCAGTACTTC; cdr3_aa: CASSSDGLNIQYF
clone_size: NA; d_call: NA; j_call: TRBJ1-1; v_call: TRBV30; cdr3_nt: TGTGCCTCGGCCCGGGGGAACACTGAAGCTTTCTTT; cdr3_aa: CASARGNTEAFF
clone_size: NA; d_call: NA; j_call: TRBJ2-3; v_call: TRBV7-8; cdr3_nt: TGTGCCAGCAGCCGAATCAGGACATCCTCTAGCACAGATACGCAGTATTTT; cdr3_aa: CASSRIRTSSSTDTQYF
clone_size: NA; d_call: NA; j_call: TRBJ1-3; v_call: TRBV6-4; cdr3_nt: TGTGCCAGCAGTGACAGGGTAAGTGGAAACACCATATATTTT; cdr3_aa: CASSDRVSGNTIYF
clone_size: NA; d_call: TRBD2; j_call: TRBJ2-3; v_call: TRBV3-1/TRBV3-2; cdr3_nt: TGTGCCAGCAGCCAAGAGAGGACTAGCGGGGGGCGGCCGGGGGATACGCAGTATTTT; cdr3_aa: CASSQERTSGGRPGDTQYF
clone_size: NA; d_call: NA; j_call: TRBJ2-5; v_call: TRBV19; cdr3_nt: TGTGCCAGTAGTATCTTCAGGGGAAGTAAAGAGACCCAGTACTTC; cdr3_aa: CASSIFRGSKETQYF